This TCR beta chain was found in a study of T cells after yellow fever vaccination. TCRdb re-analysed the 5' RACE reads in MiXCR, keeping a single row per CDR3 protein. This table holds some 120,000 distinct CDR3 sequences, roughly 8.9% found once. Trimming shortened V by 5 bases and J by 1 base, and 10 bases separated the two germline ends. CDR3 size: 14 residues. Germline loops: CDR1 SGHTA, CDR2 FQGNSA. This clonotype was observed a handful of times. The clonotype comes from a man aged 25 to 45 who received the YFV17D yellow fever vaccine. Sequencing used CD8+ T cells sorted from PBMCs, obtained 45 days after the yellow fever booster vaccination. The chain couples TRBV7-2 to TRBJ2-3; tentative D call: TRBD1 (6 bases). The CDR3 sequence: CASSPGVGTDTQYF. In nucleotides, the CDR3 is TGTGCCAGCAGCCCAGGGGTTGGCACAGATACGCAGTATTTT.